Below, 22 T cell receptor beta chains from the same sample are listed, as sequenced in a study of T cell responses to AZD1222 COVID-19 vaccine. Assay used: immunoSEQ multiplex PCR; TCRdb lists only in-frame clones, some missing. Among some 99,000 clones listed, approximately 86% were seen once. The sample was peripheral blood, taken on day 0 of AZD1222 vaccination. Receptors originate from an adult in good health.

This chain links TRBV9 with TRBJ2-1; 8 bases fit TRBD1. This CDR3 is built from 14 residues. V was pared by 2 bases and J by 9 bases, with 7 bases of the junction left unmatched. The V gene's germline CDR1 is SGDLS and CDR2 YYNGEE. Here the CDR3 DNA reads TGTGCCAGCAGCGTGGTTCAGGGGGCCGGTGAGCAGTTCTTC. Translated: CASSVVQGAGEQFF.

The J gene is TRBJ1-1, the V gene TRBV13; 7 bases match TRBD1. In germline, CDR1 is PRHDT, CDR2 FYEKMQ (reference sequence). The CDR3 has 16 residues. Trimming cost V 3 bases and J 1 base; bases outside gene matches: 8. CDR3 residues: CASSFLPGGENTEAFF. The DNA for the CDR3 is TGTGCCAGCAGCTTCCTTCCAGGGGGAGAGAACACTGAAGCTTTCTTT.

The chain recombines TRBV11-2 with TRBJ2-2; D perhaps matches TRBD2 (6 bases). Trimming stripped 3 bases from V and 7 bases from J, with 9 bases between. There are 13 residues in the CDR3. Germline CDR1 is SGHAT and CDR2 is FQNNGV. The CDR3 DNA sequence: TGTGCCAGCAGCTTCATCGGGAGCGGGGAGCTGTTTTTT. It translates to CASSFIGSGELFF.

The CDR3 nucleotides read TGCGCCAGCAGCTTGGCTGCAGGGGATATCTACGAGCAGTACTTC. As protein: CASSLAAGDIYEQYF. This chain uses TRBV5-1 with TRBJ2-7, with a possible D match to TRBD1 (6 bases). In germline, CDR1 is SGHRS, CDR2 YFSETQ. The germline V and J ends were trimmed by 0 bases and 3 bases, with 13 bases remaining between them. The CDR3 is made up of 15 amino acids.

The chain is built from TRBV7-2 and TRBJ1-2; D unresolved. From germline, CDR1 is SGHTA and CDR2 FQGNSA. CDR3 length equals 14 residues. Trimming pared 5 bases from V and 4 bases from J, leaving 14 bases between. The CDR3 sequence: CASSPDQSGYGYTF. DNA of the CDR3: TGTGCCAGCAGCCCCGACCAAAGCGGCTATGGCTACACCTTC.

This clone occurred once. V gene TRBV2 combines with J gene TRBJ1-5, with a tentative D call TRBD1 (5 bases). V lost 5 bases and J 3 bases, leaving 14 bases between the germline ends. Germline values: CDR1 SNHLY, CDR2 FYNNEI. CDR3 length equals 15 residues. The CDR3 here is CASSRLQGVNQPQHF. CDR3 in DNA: TGTGCCAGCAGTAGACTGCAGGGCGTCAATCAGCCCCAGCATTTT. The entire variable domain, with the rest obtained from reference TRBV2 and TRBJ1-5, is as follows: EPEVTQTPSHQVTQMGQEVILRCVPISNHLYFYWYRQILGQKVEFLVSFYNNEISEKSEIFDDQFSVERPDGSNFTLKIRSTKLEDSAMYFCASSRLQGVNQPQHFGDGTRLSIL.

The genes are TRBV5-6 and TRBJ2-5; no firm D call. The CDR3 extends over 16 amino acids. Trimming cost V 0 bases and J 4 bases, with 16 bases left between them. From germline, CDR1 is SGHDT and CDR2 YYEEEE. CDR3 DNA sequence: TGTGCCAGCAGCTTGGCGGCCGCTTGGCGAGCAGAGACCCAGTACTTC. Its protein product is CASSLAAAWRAETQYF.

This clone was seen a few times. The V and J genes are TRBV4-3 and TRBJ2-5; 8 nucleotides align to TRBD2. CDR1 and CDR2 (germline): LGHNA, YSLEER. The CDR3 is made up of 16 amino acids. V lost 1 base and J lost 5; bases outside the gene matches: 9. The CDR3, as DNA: TGCGCCAGCAGCCAAGTCTGGGCGGGGGGATCCGAGACCCAGTACTTC. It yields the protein CASSQVWAGGSETQYF.

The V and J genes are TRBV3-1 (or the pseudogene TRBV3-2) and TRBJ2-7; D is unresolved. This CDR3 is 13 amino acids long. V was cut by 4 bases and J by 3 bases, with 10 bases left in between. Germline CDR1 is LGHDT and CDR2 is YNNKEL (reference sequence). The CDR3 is CASSLQRGYEQYF. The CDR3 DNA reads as TGTGCCAGCAGCCTACAGAGAGGCTACGAGCAGTACTTC.

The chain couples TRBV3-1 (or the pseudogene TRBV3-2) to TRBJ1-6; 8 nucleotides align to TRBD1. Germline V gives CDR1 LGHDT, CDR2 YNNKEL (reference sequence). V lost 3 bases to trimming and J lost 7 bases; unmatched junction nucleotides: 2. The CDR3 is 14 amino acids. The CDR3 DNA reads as TGTGCCAGCAGCCAGTGGACAGGGAATTCACCCCTCCACTTT. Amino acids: CASSQWTGNSPLHF.

The CDR3 spells CATSTRRTAYPSSYEQYF. The CDR3 DNA reads TGTGCCACCAGCACACGCCGGACAGCTTACCCGAGCTCCTACGAGCAGTACTTC. This rearrangement joins TRBV15 to TRBJ2-7, with D perhaps matching TRBD1 (6 bases). The CDR3 contains 18 residues. Germline values: CDR1 LNHNV, CDR2 YYDKDF (reference sequence). V gave up 4 bases and J gave up 0 bases, with 22 bases separating them.

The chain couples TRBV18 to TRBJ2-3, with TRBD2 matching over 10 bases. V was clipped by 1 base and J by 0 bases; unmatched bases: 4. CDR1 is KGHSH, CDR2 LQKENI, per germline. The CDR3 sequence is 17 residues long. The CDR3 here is CASSPLAGGYSTDTQYF. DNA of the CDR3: TGTGCCAGCTCACCACTAGCGGGAGGCTATAGCACAGATACGCAGTATTTT.

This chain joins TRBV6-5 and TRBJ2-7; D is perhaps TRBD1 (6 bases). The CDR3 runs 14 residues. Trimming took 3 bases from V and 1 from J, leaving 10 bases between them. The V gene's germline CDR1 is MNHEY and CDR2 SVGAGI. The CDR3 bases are TGTGCCAGCAGTTATCAGGGGCATTCCTACGAGCAGTACTTC. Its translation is CASSYQGHSYEQYF.

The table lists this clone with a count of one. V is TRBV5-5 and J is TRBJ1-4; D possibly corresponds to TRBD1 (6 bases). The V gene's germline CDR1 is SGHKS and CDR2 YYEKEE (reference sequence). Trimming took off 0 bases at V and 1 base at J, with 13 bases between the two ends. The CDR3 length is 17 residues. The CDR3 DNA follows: TGTGCCAGCAGCTTGGACCTACAGGGAGGAACTAATGAAAAACTGTTTTTT. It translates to CASSLDLQGGTNEKLFF.

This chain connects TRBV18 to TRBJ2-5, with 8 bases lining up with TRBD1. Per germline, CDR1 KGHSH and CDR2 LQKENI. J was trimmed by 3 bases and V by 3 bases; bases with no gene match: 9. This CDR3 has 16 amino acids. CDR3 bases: TGTGCCAGCTCACCCTTCCAGGGGGCGAGGGAAGAGACCCAGTACTTC. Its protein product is CASSPFQGAREETQYF.

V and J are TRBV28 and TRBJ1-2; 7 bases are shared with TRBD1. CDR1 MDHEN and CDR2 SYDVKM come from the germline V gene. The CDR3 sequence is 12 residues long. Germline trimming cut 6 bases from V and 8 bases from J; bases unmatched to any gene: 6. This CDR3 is CASRDRNVGYTF. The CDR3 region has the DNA TGTGCCAGCAGGGACAGGAATGTAGGCTACACCTTC.

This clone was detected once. The CDR3 reads CAWSANRASSYNEQFF. In DNA, the CDR3 is TGTGCCTGGAGTGCCAACCGGGCCTCATCCTACAATGAGCAGTTCTTC. The chain links TRBV30 to TRBJ2-1; D call uncertain. The CDR3 covers 16 residues. The V end was cut by 1 base, the J end by 1 base, with 14 bases between. CDR1 is GTSNPN and CDR2 is SVGIG in the germline V gene (reference sequence).

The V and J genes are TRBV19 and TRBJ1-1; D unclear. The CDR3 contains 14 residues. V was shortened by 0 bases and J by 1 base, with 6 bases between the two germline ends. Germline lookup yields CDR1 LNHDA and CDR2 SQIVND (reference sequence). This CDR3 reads CASSIDKSNTEAFF. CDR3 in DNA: TGTGCCAGTAGTATAGATAAATCGAACACTGAAGCTTTCTTT.

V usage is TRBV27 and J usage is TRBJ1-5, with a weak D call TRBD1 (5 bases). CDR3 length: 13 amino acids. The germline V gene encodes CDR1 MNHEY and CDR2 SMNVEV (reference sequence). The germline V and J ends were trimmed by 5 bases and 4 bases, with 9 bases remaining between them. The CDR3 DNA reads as TGTGCCAGCAGTACCGACAGTAATCAGCCCCAGCATTTT. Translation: CASSTDSNQPQHF.

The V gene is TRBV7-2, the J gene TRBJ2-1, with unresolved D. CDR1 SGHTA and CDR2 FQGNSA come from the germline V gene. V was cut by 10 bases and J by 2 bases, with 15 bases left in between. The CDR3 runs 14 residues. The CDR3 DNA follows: TGTGCCACCCAGTCTTTCGGAGCCTACAATGAGCAGTTCTTC. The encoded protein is CATQSFGAYNEQFF.

The CDR3, as DNA: TGTGCCAGCAGCCCCCACGGGGGAGGGGACACTGAAGCTTTCTTT. Its translation: CASSPHGGGDTEAFF. The chain has TRBV28 and TRBJ1-1, with TRBD1 as a possible D gene (5 bases). Trimming left V 6 bases short and J 3 bases short, with 17 bases between. Per the germline V gene, CDR1 is MDHEN and CDR2 is SYDVKM. The CDR3 spans 15 residues.

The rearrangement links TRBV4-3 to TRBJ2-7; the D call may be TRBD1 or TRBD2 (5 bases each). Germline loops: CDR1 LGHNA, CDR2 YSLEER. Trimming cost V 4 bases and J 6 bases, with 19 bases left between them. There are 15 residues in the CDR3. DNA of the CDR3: TGCGCCAGCAGCCTCGGGGCTGTCGGGCTGGCCGAGCAGTACTTC. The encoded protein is CASSLGAVGLAEQYF.